Listed below are T cell receptor beta chains from one sample, sequenced in a study of early T cells in non-severe SARS-CoV-2 infection. TCRdb recomputed calls from the 5' RACE reads with MiXCR, one row per CDR3 protein. The repertoire has some 66,000 distinct CDR3 sequences, roughly 10% of them found once; the top ten carry about 3.5%. Specimen: whole blood. The receptors stem from an adult who was a healthcare worker with PCR-confirmed SARS-CoV-2 infection or an uninfected control (not recorded which). Each CDR3 is given with its conserved first and last residue.

TRBV4-1	14	TRBJ2-7	CASSQEGRSYEQYF
TRBV29-1	14	TRBJ2-7	CSVEVGSGAYEQYF
TRBV7-9	15	TRBJ2-2	CASSLGPLSTGELFF
TRBV5-6	17	TRBJ2-7	CASSLSASGPSSYEQYF
TRBV18	12	TRBJ2-5	CASSTPQETQYF
TRBV15	15	TRBJ2-7	CATSDPGQGSYEQYF
TRBV29-1	13	TRBJ2-3	CSVGGGGTDTQYF
TRBV11-3	16	TRBJ2-5	CASSSGQGGIQETQYF
TRBV3-1	14	TRBJ2-7	CASSRGTSSYEQYF
TRBV20-1	14	TRBJ2-3	CSARVGGRPDTQYF
TRBV28	14	TRBJ2-7	CASSLGGGVYEQYF
TRBV3-1	15	TRBJ2-1	CASSQRFGLYNEQFF
TRBV6-6	16	TRBJ2-2	CASSYVKGANTGELFF
TRBV5-1	14	TRBJ2-7	CASSPQGGTYEQYF
TRBV7-8	14	TRBJ2-3	CASSVGLATDTQYF
TRBV3-1	14	TRBJ2-1	CASSRGRGSDEQFF
TRBV20-1	13	TRBJ2-2	CSARGGGGGELFF
TRBV5-5	13	TRBJ1-1	CASSLTGDTEAFF
TRBV2	13	TRBJ2-1	CASSEIGYNEQFF
TRBV5-4	15	TRBJ2-1	CASSSVGTRHNEQFF
TRBV29-1	12	TRBJ2-7	CSVVQGTYEQYF
TRBV28	13	TRBJ2-1	CASSFGGQAEQFF
TRBV2	15	TRBJ1-4	CASSKQGETNEKLFF
TRBV20-1	14	TRBJ2-2	CSATTGGNTGELFF
TRBV9	13	TRBJ1-1	CASSARGNTEAFF
TRBV7-3	16	TRBJ2-5	CASSPQGLAGQETQYF
TRBV4-2	12	TRBJ2-1	CASSQDWRERLF
TRBV7-2	17	TRBJ2-1	CASSLVSSASSYNEQFF
TRBV5-4	17	TRBJ2-3	CASSLAGQGGGTDTQYF
TRBV20-1	15	TRBJ2-1	CSASLRDYWYNEQFF
TRBV20-1	17	TRBJ2-1	CSALDGGKTSGSYEQFF
TRBV27	13	TRBJ1-6	CASTKGQGTPLHF
TRBV5-1	14	TRBJ2-3	CASSADLDRDTQYF
TRBV18	20	TRBJ1-1	CASSPPFNLGQLLGNTEAFF
TRBV7-3	15	TRBJ1-5	CASSSHRGVGQPQHF
TRBV11-2	17	TRBJ1-3	CASSPTRTGFSGNTIYF